This T cell receptor (beta chain) was documented in a study of cytomegalovirus exposure and HLA in healthy donors (dated by TCRdb to the late 2010s). Describing the broader study: An earlier analysis of some 600 of the donors reported around 280 Gb of sequence data and roughly 120 million unique TCR beta sequences obtained from about 179 million T cells. An early release that covered some 640 HLA-typed donors contained about 300 gigabases of sequencing data and 85 million to 100 million unique TCR sequences. The genetic ancestry cluster associated with self-reported Caucasian donors included over 80% of the roughly 380 genotyped donors. The study aimed to test whether cataloging public T cell receptors could reveal signatures of past pathogen exposure. The study profiled the T cell repertoires of 500 to 800 subjects by immunosequencing and related them to cytomegalovirus serostatus. Along with the roughly 670-subject first cohort, a separate validation cohort of 120 different subjects was used. To predict cytomegalovirus infection status, the study brought together high-throughput TCR immunosequencing, statistical association of individual TCRs with disease status, and machine learning. A later analysis re-examined previously published TCR beta repertoires from about 670 donors and added high-resolution HLA genotyping to investigate patterns of TCR occurrence. Rather than using new phenotypic data, the later analysis identified candidate immune exposures from TCR beta sequences and from how often those sequences occurred across donors. An earlier analysis of fewer than 750 of the donors used high-throughput TCR beta sequencing to judge whether each TCR beta V gene segment behaved as functional or pseudogenic. Alongside the repertoire data, information on donor age, sex, ethnicity and CMV serostatus was compiled. In a later genetic analysis, genome-wide SNP genotypes for about three fifths of the roughly 670 donors were used, and that subset was treated as a discovery cohort. Every discovery cohort repertoire had been produced on one sequencing platform. HLA typing included class I and class II loci at four-digit resolution. The number of typed donors differed by locus: roughly 629-630 for A, B, C, DRB1 and DQB1; about 520 for DQA1; around 610 for DPA1; and 450 to 480 for DPB1. A few DR-DQ haplotypes were treated as single units for association and clustering because of strong linkage in the cohort. Among 300 to 450 genotyped donors of the cohort, an average of about 240,000 unique TCR beta nucleotide sequences were sequenced per donor, around 20% of them non-productive.

The cohort was made up of roughly 670 healthy bone marrow donors. Cohort members were all nominally healthy when sampled, although unrecorded immune exposures were likely present. The donor tested CMV seronegative, placing the donor among the 300 to 400 seronegative members of the cohort. Each donor provided a peripheral blood sample, and peripheral blood mononuclear cells were used for TCR beta sequencing. Genomic DNA extraction from the blood cell samples was performed with the Qiagen DNeasy Blood Extraction Kit. Summary of the overall study and its limitations: Compared with the 666-donor mean, donors in an Asian-associated ancestry cluster had fewer N-insertions in productive TCRs, according to a later genetic analysis. A cluster of highly shared sequence variants was judged likely to be a technical artifact of the sequencing pipeline. Because HLA typing was missing for some donors at each locus, association tests included only the typed subset. The cohort was sequenced for TCR beta chains only, and without alpha or paired-chain data the features that could be detected were limited. An association between a missense DCLRE1C variant and V-gene and J-gene trimming of TCR beta chains was found in a later genetic analysis and replicated in an independent cohort. Linkage disequilibrium might explain the correlated functional status among segregating V segments, but an unknown experimental factor could not be ruled out. The earlier analysis of some 540 of the donors excluded seventeen rarely observed V segments, including chromosome 9 orphons, because counts were too low. According to a later analysis, TCR association rates differed among HLA loci, with DRB1 alleles showing the most associated TCRs and HLA-C alleles showing the fewest. The 87-base-pair reads could not distinguish some IMGT-functional V segments, including TRBV6-2 and TRBV6-3, so those segments were excluded. The authors suggested that the approach could potentially be generalized to other disease states and immunological phenotypes. At a false discovery rate of 0.05, a later analysis linked about 17,000 TCR beta sequences to specific HLA alleles. A further reported finding was that TCR beta sequences accurately predicted the HLA-A and HLA-B alleles for most subjects in the first cohort. In a later analysis, several top co-occurrence clusters were reported to appear linked to parvovirus B19, influenza, CMV and Epstein-Barr virus. Compared with equally common non-associated chains, HLA-associated TCR beta chains in a later analysis were more clonally expanded and had lower generation probabilities. In an earlier analysis of approximately 590 of the donors, most TCR beta V segments appeared in productive rearrangements about 87% or about 30% of the time, broadly matching IMGT annotations. In a later analysis, most CMV-associated TCR beta chains were found to appear HLA-restricted, with HLA associations seemingly driven largely by CMV exposure. Sequencing depth was assumed to be roughly uniform across donors in the presence/absence analyses, though that assumption may not hold. In both the original and validation cohorts, the classifier was reported to diagnose cytomegalovirus status with high specificity and sensitivity. Strong co-occurrence of HLA alleles, especially DR and DQ, made assigning TCR associations to individual alleles difficult. The study listed 150 to 200 TCR beta chains as associated with cytomegalovirus. Three of the identified cytomegalovirus-associated TCR beta chains were confirmed in vitro to be specific for cytomegalovirus antigens. Across donors, most TCR sequences were observed very rarely, whereas some public TCRs were present in many individuals. For the cohort, immune exposure information was limited to CMV serostatus.

Library preparation used the immunoSEQ multiplex PCR assay. For the multiplex PCR, a mixture combining 60 forward primers for TCR Vbeta segments and 13 reverse primers for TCR Jbeta segments was used. Amplification of the CDR3 region of rearranged TCR beta genes was performed with a multiplex PCR assay on genomic DNA. On the Illumina HiSeq System, the amplified TCR beta libraries were sequenced as 87-base-pair reads. As for how the authors treated the data: Across the roughly 670 repertoires, a later analysis counted tens of millions of unique TCR beta chains, 9.5 million to 13 million of which were shared by at least two donors. To remove PCR and sequencing errors, raw reads were error-corrected and collapsed into unique sequences using a nearest-neighbor algorithm that merged closely related sequences. V, D and J gene segments were assigned by aligning CDR3 sequences to IMGT reference sequences. For a sequence to be retained, at least a six-nucleotide match to both a V gene segment and a J gene segment was required. A rearrangement counted as productive if the CDR3 had no stop codons and remained in frame with V and J, and every other rearrangement counted as non-productive. Following IMGT convention, CDR3 was defined as the stretch from the second conserved V-encoded cysteine up to the conserved J-encoded phenylalanine. The earlier analysis of about 590 of the donors excluded sequences that lacked an unambiguous match to a single V gene segment. In an earlier analysis of more than 500 of the donors, a V segment was called functional when productive rearrangements were above 56.7%, and segregating when the standard deviation between donors exceeded 5%. To diagnose cytomegalovirus status from the catalog of TCR beta chain sequences, a statistical classification framework was built. In a later analysis, V and J genes were assigned by comparing TCR nucleotide sequences against IMGT/GENE-DB human TR gene sequences. In a later analysis, CDR3 sequences and most-parsimonious VDJ recombination scenarios were assigned using the TCRdist pipeline. In a later analysis, every TCR beta chain was defined by the combination of its CDR3 amino acid sequence and its V-gene family, and reads without a unique V-gene family were dropped. As a way to deal with suspected cross-contamination and a sequencing artifact, a later analysis dropped approximately 590 nucleotide sequences that were highly shared and had low generation probability. In a later analysis, a clonal expansion index was calculated for each public chain from normalized within-repertoire ranks of inferred template counts. In a later analysis, generation probabilities were computed with a VDJ recombination model fitted to out-of-frame rearrangements, and the resulting probabilities were checked against IGoR. Hypergeometric tests were used in a later analysis to score TCR-TCR, TCR-HLA and TCR-CMV co-occurrence, with a repertoire-size bias correction applied to the TCR pairs. False discovery rates were estimated in a later analysis by permuting HLA or CMV assignments 20 times. In a later analysis, co-occurring TCRs were grouped using DBSCAN, with TCRdist sequence similarity added in when clustering inside HLA-allele-positive subsets. For co-occurrence clustering, repertoires with fewer than 30,000 or more than 120,000 public chains were excluded, along with roughly 5 repertoires with anomalous nucleotide sharing. Held by TCRdb, this immuneACCESS table contains in-frame sequences only and omits some clones. Under half of the omission traces to an unresolved V gene where checked; the cause of the rest is unknown. The DNA gave D and trimming, while V, J and clone size come from that table. The sample includes about 60,000 clones, with around four fifths observed a single time. The ten largest clonotypes hold roughly 1.4% of the sample.

Points on this clone: The antigen it recognizes is unknown. No much larger clone exists at a distance of one base, and base qualities are not known.

Relative to germline, V is missing 4 bases and J is missing 5 bases, with 11 bases of the junction outside any gene match. Reading from cysteine to phenylalanine, the CDR3 counts 18 amino acids. CDR3 DNA is the only sequence kept; it has 54 bases, read in frame from the first base. For CDR1 and CDR2, the germline V gene (reference sequence) lists SGHNT and YYREEE. The chain is assembled from TRBV5-4 and TRBJ2-5; TRBD2 matches 16 bases in the middle. Sequenced input: PBMCs. This TCR came from a man younger than 40 in good health and CMV-seronegative. The DNA is TGTGCCAGCAGCCCCGGGACTAGCGGGGGGGCCGGGGGGGAGACCCAGTACTTC. Translated, this gives CASSPGTSGGAGGETQYF.